Listed below are T cell receptor beta chains from one sample, sequenced in a study of Graves' ophthalmopathy and Graves' hyperthyroidism. TCRdb reprocessed the multiplex PCR reads via MiXCR and lists one record per CDR3 protein. The sample includes some 350,000 distinct CDR3 sequences, approximately 18% seen only once; the top ten take 2.4%. The specimen was peripheral blood. The source of these receptors is an adult woman with stable Graves' hyperthyroidism. Both conserved end residues are part of each CDR3. The order of the fields is J gene, D gene, clone size, CDR3 length, V gene, CDR3 DNA, CDR3 protein. The D gene is left open where the match is weak. Expanded clones get a size class; other rows say once, few or many, or leave the size out.

J gene: TRBJ2-4; D gene: TRBD2; clone size: NA; CDR3 length: 13; V gene: TRBV29-1; CDR3 DNA: TGCAGCGTTGGACTCCGGGGGGGTAACATTAAGTACTTC; CDR3 protein: CSVGLRGGNIKYF
J gene: TRBJ2-4; D gene: TRBD2; clone size: many; CDR3 length: 20; V gene: TRBV28; CDR3 DNA: TGTGCCAGCAGTTTGAAATGGTTGGCTAGCGGGAGCGCGTCCAAAAACATTCAGTACTTC; CDR3 protein: CASSLKWLASGSASKNIQYF
J gene: TRBJ2-3; D gene: TRBD2; clone size: many; CDR3 length: 15; V gene: TRBV10-3; CDR3 DNA: TGTGCCATCAGTGAGTCTGGCGGGGGGGTAGATACGCAGTATTTT; CDR3 protein: CAISESGGGVDTQYF
J gene: TRBJ1-1; D gene: NA; clone size: many; CDR3 length: 13; V gene: TRBV10-3; CDR3 DNA: TGTGCCATGGTGGGGGACTGGGGGCGTGAAGCTTTCTTT; CDR3 protein: CAMVGDWGREAFF
J gene: TRBJ1-5; D gene: NA; clone size: NA; CDR3 length: 13; V gene: TRBV19; CDR3 DNA: TGTGCCAGTAGTATAGCAAGAAGCCAGCCCCAGCATTTT; CDR3 protein: CASSIARSQPQHF
J gene: TRBJ2-2; D gene: NA; clone size: many; CDR3 length: 14; V gene: TRBV28; CDR3 DNA: TGTGCCAGCAGTTTGAGGAGAGCACCCGGGGAGCTGTTTTTT; CDR3 protein: CASSLRRAPGELFF
J gene: TRBJ2-7; D gene: TRBD1; clone size: NA; CDR3 length: 15; V gene: TRBV19; CDR3 DNA: TGTGCCAGTAAGAACACCGGAACAGGGGCATACGAGCAGTACTTC; CDR3 protein: CASKNTGTGAYEQYF
J gene: TRBJ1-2; D gene: TRBD1; clone size: many; CDR3 length: 17; V gene: TRBV14; CDR3 DNA: TGTGCCAGCAGCCAGGGCAGGGGACAGACCGCTAACTATGGCTACACCTTC; CDR3 protein: CASSQGRGQTANYGYTF
J gene: TRBJ2-7; D gene: NA; clone size: NA; CDR3 length: 13; V gene: TRBV4-1; CDR3 DNA: TGCGCCAGCAGCCAAGTTCCCTCCTACGAGCAGTACTTC; CDR3 protein: CASSQVPSYEQYF
J gene: TRBJ2-7; D gene: TRBD2; clone size: once; CDR3 length: 12; V gene: TRBV30; CDR3 DNA: TGTGCCCTGGGACTAGCGGGAGTTGAGCAGTACTTC; CDR3 protein: CALGLAGVEQYF
J gene: TRBJ2-7; D gene: NA; clone size: many; CDR3 length: 13; V gene: TRBV6-5; CDR3 DNA: TGTGCCAGCAGTTACTCGGACAGCTACGAGCAGTACTTC; CDR3 protein: CASSYSDSYEQYF
J gene: TRBJ2-4; D gene: NA; clone size: NA; CDR3 length: 13; V gene: TRBV4-3; CDR3 DNA: TGCGCCAGCAGCCCCGGACAGAAAAACATTCAGTACTTC; CDR3 protein: CASSPGQKNIQYF
J gene: TRBJ2-2; D gene: TRBD1; clone size: many; CDR3 length: 17; V gene: TRBV6-4; CDR3 DNA: TGTGCCAGCAGTAACCGGGACAGAGTTATGCCCACCGGGGAGCTGTTTTTT; CDR3 protein: CASSNRDRVMPTGELFF
J gene: TRBJ2-5; D gene: NA; clone size: many; CDR3 length: 13; V gene: TRBV29-1; CDR3 DNA: TGCAGCGTTGATGCTCTTGGGTCAGAGACCCAGTACTTC; CDR3 protein: CSVDALGSETQYF
J gene: TRBJ2-2; D gene: TRBD2; clone size: many; CDR3 length: 15; V gene: TRBV6-2/TRBV6-3; CDR3 DNA: TGTGCCAGCATCCGAATAGCGGGAGGGACCGGGGAGCTGTTTTTT; CDR3 protein: CASIRIAGGTGELFF
J gene: TRBJ2-7; D gene: NA; clone size: many; CDR3 length: 14; V gene: TRBV28; CDR3 DNA: TGTGCCAGCAGCCGACGGGGGCCCTCCTACGAGCAGTACTTC; CDR3 protein: CASSRRGPSYEQYF
J gene: TRBJ1-6; D gene: TRBD1; clone size: many; CDR3 length: 16; V gene: TRBV2; CDR3 DNA: TGTGCCAGCGCCATTCTGAGGACAGGGGGCGATTCACCCCTCCACTTT; CDR3 protein: CASAILRTGGDSPLHF
J gene: TRBJ1-5; D gene: NA; clone size: many; CDR3 length: 15; V gene: TRBV6-5; CDR3 DNA: TGTGCCAGCAGTTACAACGGACAGACCAATCAGCCCCAGCATTTT; CDR3 protein: CASSYNGQTNQPQHF
J gene: TRBJ2-5; D gene: TRBD1; clone size: many; CDR3 length: 14; V gene: TRBV29-1; CDR3 DNA: TGCAGCGTTGTCGGGACAGGGTACCAAGAGACCCAGTACTTC; CDR3 protein: CSVVGTGYQETQYF
J gene: TRBJ2-7; D gene: NA; clone size: many; CDR3 length: 16; V gene: TRBV7-8; CDR3 DNA: TGTGCCAGCAGGGCAGGATGGCGGGCCAAAGGGTACGAGCAGTACTTC; CDR3 protein: CASRAGWRAKGYEQYF
J gene: TRBJ2-2; D gene: TRBD1; clone size: NA; CDR3 length: 15; V gene: TRBV5-1; CDR3 DNA: TGCGCCAGCAGCCAGGGGGTAATCCAGGCCGGGGAGCTGTTTTTT; CDR3 protein: CASSQGVIQAGELFF
J gene: TRBJ1-5; D gene: NA; clone size: many; CDR3 length: 16; V gene: TRBV12-3/TRBV12-4; CDR3 DNA: TGTGCCAGCACCACTATCCTCAGGGGTGTAAGGCAGCCCCAGCATTTT; CDR3 protein: CASTTILRGVRQPQHF
J gene: TRBJ2-7; D gene: NA; clone size: many; CDR3 length: 11; V gene: TRBV6-2/TRBV6-3; CDR3 DNA: TGTGCCAGCAGCCAGATACGGGAGCAGTACTTC; CDR3 protein: CASSQIREQYF
J gene: TRBJ2-5; D gene: NA; clone size: many; CDR3 length: 15; V gene: TRBV20-1; CDR3 DNA: TGCAGTGCTAGAGAGTTTGGGTCAGCCCCGGGGACCCAGTACTTC; CDR3 protein: CSAREFGSAPGTQYF
J gene: TRBJ2-5; D gene: TRBD1; clone size: many; CDR3 length: 11; V gene: TRBV30; CDR3 DNA: TGTGCCTCTAGGACAGGAGAGACCCAGTACTTC; CDR3 protein: CASRTGETQYF
J gene: TRBJ1-5; D gene: NA; clone size: many; CDR3 length: 15; V gene: TRBV4-1; CDR3 DNA: TGCGCCAGCAGCTCCCTAGAGGCGACCAATCAGCCCCAGCATTTT; CDR3 protein: CASSSLEATNQPQHF
J gene: TRBJ1-1; D gene: NA; clone size: NA; CDR3 length: 15; V gene: TRBV7-9; CDR3 DNA: TGTGCCAGCAGCCCGGGGGTGGGGGGTGGCACTGAAGCTTTCTTT; CDR3 protein: CASSPGVGGGTEAFF
J gene: TRBJ2-2; D gene: TRBD1; clone size: NA; CDR3 length: 15; V gene: TRBV9; CDR3 DNA: TGTGCCAGCAGCGTTAAGGGGGCGGCCACCGGGGAGCTGTTTTTT; CDR3 protein: CASSVKGAATGELFF